This TCR beta chain derives from a study of cytomegalovirus exposure and HLA in healthy donors. Study conclusions and caveats: According to the study, 160 or so TCR beta chains were cytomegalovirus-associated. Confirmation was obtained in vitro that a few CMV-associated chains are specific for CMV antigens.

In regard to this clone: As yet, its antigen is unknown.

Unrecorded immune exposures were likely, despite nominal health at sampling. The CDR3 consists of 15 residues. Germline CDR1 reads SQVTM; CDR2 reads ANQGSEA. Unmatched junction bases numbered 8, after V lost 2 bases and J lost 5 bases. Primers: 60 Vbeta forward and 13 Jbeta reverse. Repertoires were generated with immunoSEQ multiplex PCR, while TCRdb's copy carries only in-frame clones and drops some. This table has about 140,000 clones, around 78% appearing once. This clonotype was obtained from a woman under 30 in good health and CMV-seropositive. This sequence joins TRBV29-1 and TRBJ1-1; 10 nucleotides agree with TRBD1. Specimen: PBMCs. The CDR3 is CSVETGTGVPTEAFF. The CDR3 DNA reads TGCAGCGTTGAAACTGGGACAGGGGTCCCGACTGAAGCTTTCTTT. Filled out from reference TRBV29-1 and TRBJ1-1, the complete variable domain reads SAVISQKPSRDICQRGTSLTIQCQVDSQVTMMFWYRQQPGQSLTLIATANQGSEATYESGFVIDKFPISRPNLTFSTLTVSNMSPEDSSIYLCSVETGTGVPTEAFFGQGTRLTVV.